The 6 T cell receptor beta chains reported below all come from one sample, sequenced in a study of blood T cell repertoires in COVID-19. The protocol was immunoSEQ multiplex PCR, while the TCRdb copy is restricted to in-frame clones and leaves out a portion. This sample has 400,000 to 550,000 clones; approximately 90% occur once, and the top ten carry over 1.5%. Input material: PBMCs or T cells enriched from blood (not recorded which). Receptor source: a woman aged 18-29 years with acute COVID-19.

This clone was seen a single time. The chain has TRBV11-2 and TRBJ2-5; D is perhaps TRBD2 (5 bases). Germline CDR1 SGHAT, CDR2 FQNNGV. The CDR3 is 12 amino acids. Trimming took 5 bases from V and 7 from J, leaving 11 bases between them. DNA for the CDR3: TGTGCCAGCAGCGCGGGCCCAGGGACCCAGTACTTC. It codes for CASSAGPGTQYF. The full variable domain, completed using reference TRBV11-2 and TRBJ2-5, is EAGVAQSPRYKIIEKRQSVAFWCNPISGHATLYWYQQILGQGPKLLIQFQNNGVVDDSQLPKDRFSAERLKGVDSTLKIQPAKLEDSAVYLCASSAGPGTQYFGPGTRLLVL.

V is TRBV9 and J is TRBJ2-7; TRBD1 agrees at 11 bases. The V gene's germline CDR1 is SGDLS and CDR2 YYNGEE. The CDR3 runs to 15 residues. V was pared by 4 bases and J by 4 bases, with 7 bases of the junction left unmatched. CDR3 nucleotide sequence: TGTGCCAGCAGCCCTCAAGGACAGGGGGCTTACGAGCAGTACTTC. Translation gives CASSPQGQGAYEQYF.

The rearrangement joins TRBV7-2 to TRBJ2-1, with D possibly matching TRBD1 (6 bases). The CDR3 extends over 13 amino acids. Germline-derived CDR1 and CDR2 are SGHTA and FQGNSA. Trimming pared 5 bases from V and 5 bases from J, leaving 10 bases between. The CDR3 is CASSLRQDNEQFF. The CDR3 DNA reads TGTGCCAGCAGCCTCCGACAGGACAATGAGCAGTTCTTC.

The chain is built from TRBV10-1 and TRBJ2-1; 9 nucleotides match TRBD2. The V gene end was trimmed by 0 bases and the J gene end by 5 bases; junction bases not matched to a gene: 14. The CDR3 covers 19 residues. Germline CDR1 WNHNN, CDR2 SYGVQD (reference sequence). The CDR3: CASSESPRTVSGGNNEQFF. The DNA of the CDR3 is TGCGCCAGCAGTGAGTCGCCTAGGACAGTAAGCGGGGGGAACAATGAGCAGTTCTTC.

CDR3 sequence (DNA): TGTGCCAGCAGTGAACTCCCCGCTGGGACAGGGACGGGAGTTGATGAAAAACTGTTTTTT. As protein: CASSELPAGTGTGVDEKLFF. This chain joins TRBV2 and TRBJ1-4; 9 nucleotides line up with TRBD1. With V trimmed by 2 bases and J by 6 bases, 19 bases remained unmatched. CDR1 is SNHLY and CDR2 is FYNNEI in the germline V gene. This CDR3 has 20 residues.

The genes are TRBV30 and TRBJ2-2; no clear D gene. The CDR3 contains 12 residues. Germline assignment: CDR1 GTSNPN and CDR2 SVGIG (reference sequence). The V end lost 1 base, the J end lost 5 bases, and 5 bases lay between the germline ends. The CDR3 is CAWSEHTGELFF. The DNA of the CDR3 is TGTGCCTGGAGTGAGCATACCGGGGAGCTGTTTTTT.